A single sample is the source of the 8 T cell receptor beta chains below, sequenced in a study of OX40 agonist ivuxolimab in advanced cancers. This table comes from immunoSEQ multiplex PCR, and its TCRdb copy is limited to in-frame clones, with some not included. The table records 85,000 to 95,000 clones, roughly nine tenths of them present only once. Specimen: CD4+ or CD8+ T cells sorted from blood, collected in a trial of the OX40 agonist ivuxolimab. Every receptor here comes from an adult with an advanced solid tumor such as melanoma, head and neck, liver or kidney cancer.

The rearrangement links TRBV19 to TRBJ2-5; 7 bases match TRBD1. Germline values: CDR1 LNHDA, CDR2 SQIVND (reference sequence). With 1 base clipped from V and 1 base from J, the junction kept 6 bases outside the gene matches. This CDR3 is 16 amino acids long. DNA of the CDR3: TGTGCCAGTAGTATAGTGGGGACAGAATTCCAAGAGACCCAGTACTTC. This codes for CASSIVGTEFQETQYF.

V and J are TRBV5-1 and TRBJ2-5; possibly TRBD1 for D (5 bases). Per the germline V gene, CDR1 is SGHRS and CDR2 is YFSETQ. V gave up 7 bases and J gave up 2 bases, with 12 bases separating them. The CDR3 is made up of 13 amino acids. CDR3 DNA sequence: TGCGCCAGCCGTGACAGAATACAAGAGACCCAGTACTTC. Its protein is CASRDRIQETQYF.

V is TRBV4-3 and J is TRBJ1-4, with unresolved D. The germline V and J ends were trimmed by 0 bases and 4 bases, with 12 bases remaining between them. The CDR3 totals 16 residues. Germline-derived CDR1 and CDR2 are LGHNA and YSLEER. CDR3 amino acids: CASSQDSTGYNEKLFF. CDR3 sequence (DNA): TGCGCCAGCAGCCAAGATTCGACGGGCTATAATGAAAAACTGTTTTTT.

This sequence joins TRBV7-9 and TRBJ2-3; D uncertain. V was clipped by 1 base and J by 0 bases, with 17 bases between them. CDR1 is SEHNR and CDR2 is FQNEAQ in the germline V gene (reference sequence). This CDR3 is 18 amino acids long. CDR3 in DNA: TGTGCCAGCAGCTTAGTTCATGACATTTCACCTAGCACAGATACGCAGTATTTT. It codes for CASSLVHDISPSTDTQYF.

DNA of the CDR3: TGTGCCAGCAGGGAGCACGCCGCAAATTCACCCCTCCACTTT. Encoded protein: CASREHAANSPLHF. The chain joins TRBV27 to TRBJ1-6; D gene uncertain. Germline loops: CDR1 MNHEY, CDR2 SMNVEV (reference sequence). Trimming stripped 6 bases from V and 7 bases from J, with 13 bases between. The CDR3 spans 14 residues.

The genes are TRBV5-1 and TRBJ2-2; 7 bases agree with TRBD2. The J segment lost 7 bases and the V segment lost 0 bases, leaving 18 bases of the junction unmatched. This CDR3 contains 19 residues. Per the germline V gene, CDR1 is SGHRS and CDR2 is YFSETQ. The CDR3 nucleotides are TGCGCCAGCAGCTTGGCCGACGGCGGGAGCGCCTACTTTGTCGGGGAGCTGTTTTTT. Its translation: CASSLADGGSAYFVGELFF. Using reference TRBV5-1 and TRBJ2-2 for the parts outside the CDR3, the full variable domain is KAGVTQTPRYLIKTRGQQVTLSCSPISGHRSVSWYQQTPGQGLQFLFEYFSETQRNKGNFPGRFSGRQFSNSRSEMNVSTLELGDSALYLCASSLADGGSAYFVGELFFGEGSRLTVL.

This sequence joins TRBV19 and TRBJ1-5; 9 positions agree with TRBD1. Losses at the gene ends were 4 bases for V and 1 base for J; bases not matched to a gene: 8. Germline V CDR1 and CDR2: LNHDA, SQIVND (reference sequence). The CDR3 has 17 amino acids. Here the CDR3 reads CASSKVGDRDSNQPQHF. In DNA, the CDR3 is TGTGCCAGTAGTAAGGTTGGGGACAGGGACAGCAATCAGCCCCAGCATTTT. The full variable domain, rest sourced from reference TRBV19 and TRBJ1-5, is DGGITQSPKYLFRKEGQNVTLSCEQNLNHDAMYWYRQDPGQGLRLIYYSQIVNDFQKGDIAEGYSVSREKKESFPLTVTSAQKNPTAFYLCASSKVGDRDSNQPQHFGDGTRLSIL.

V usage is TRBV28 and J usage is TRBJ1-3; no firm D call. CDR3 length: 12 amino acids. Germline-derived CDR1 and CDR2 are MDHEN and SYDVKM. The V end was cut by 6 bases, the J end by 0 bases, with 3 bases between. CDR3 nucleotides: TGTGCCAGCAGCCTCTCTGGAAACACCATATATTTT. It is translated as CASSLSGNTIYF.